These T cell receptor beta chains were read from a single sample in a study of blood T cell repertoires in COVID-19. Assay used: immunoSEQ multiplex PCR; TCRdb lists only in-frame clones, some missing. The sample has roughly 380,000 clones, roughly 90% seen once; the top ten hold 3.9%. The sequencing sample was made of peripheral blood. These receptors originate from a woman between 55 and 75 years old with COVID-19, enrolled during active disease. Both conserved end residues are part of each CDR3. D genes are given only for firm matches. Not every row has a clone size; where given, it reads once, few, many or a size class.

once 14 TRBJ1-4 . TRBV6-5 CASRPGGANEKLFF TGTGCCAGCAGGCCCGGGGGGGCTAATGAAAAACTGTTTTTT
. 16 TRBJ1-1 TRBD1 TRBV5-4 CASSPIMGRGLERAFF TGTGCCAGCAGCCCCATCATGGGCAGGGGGCTTGAGAGGGCTTTCTTT
few 18 TRBJ1-1 TRBD1 TRBV19 CASSPYRTGGFRNTEAFF TGTGCCAGTAGTCCGTACCGGACAGGGGGCTTCCGGAACACTGAAGCTTTCTTT
. 13 TRBJ1-1 . TRBV6-6 CASSYEGNTEAFF TGTGCCAGCAGTTACGAGGGGAACACTGAAGCTTTCTTT
. 16 TRBJ2-3 TRBD2 TRBV19 CASSTLAGGASGTQYF TGTGCCAGTAGTACCCTGGCCGGGGGGGCCTCAGGCACGCAGTATTTT
. 14 TRBJ1-5 . TRBV28 CASRAEGSNQPQHF TGTGCCAGCAGGGCTGAGGGTAGCAATCAGCCCCAGCATTTT
. 16 TRBJ2-3 TRBD2 TRBV5-1 CASSLEAGGSTDTQYF TGCGCCAGCAGCTTGGAAGCGGGGGGAAGCACAGATACGCAGTATTTT
. 16 TRBJ1-5 TRBD1 TRBV4-1 CASSQQLTGDFEPQHF TGCGCCAGCAGCCAACAACTGACAGGGGATTTCGAGCCCCAGCATTTT
. 14 TRBJ2-7 . TRBV5-1 CASSLVDSSYEQYF TGCGCCAGCAGCTTGGTAGACAGCTCCTACGAGCAGTACTTC
once 14 TRBJ2-1 TRBD2 TRBV10-2 CASPRGDLSNEQFF TGCGCCAGCCCCCGGGGGGATTTATCGAATGAGCAGTTCTTC
. 18 TRBJ1-5 . TRBV7-9 CASSLLDSGVRGNQPQHF TGTGCCAGCAGCTTATTGGACTCGGGGGTAAGGGGCAATCAGCCCCAGCATTTT
few 15 TRBJ1-5 TRBD1 TRBV4-1 CASSQGTGDIQPQHF TGCGCCAGCAGCCAAGGGACAGGGGATATTCAGCCCCAGCATTTT
. 12 TRBJ1-1 TRBD1 TRBV29-1 CSAGQVNTEAFF TGCAGCGCGGGACAGGTAAACACTGAAGCTTTCTTT
. 15 TRBJ1-4 . TRBV7-2 CASSPTRGYNEKLFF TGTGCCAGCAGCCCAACTCGGGGATACAATGAAAAACTGTTTTTT
. 14 TRBJ2-5 . TRBV5-5 CASSRGGFQETQYF TGTGCCAGCAGCCGAGGTGGGTTCCAAGAGACCCAGTACTTC
once 13 TRBJ1-6 . TRBV11-2 CASSSSGNSPLHF TGTGCCAGCAGCTCTTCAGGGAATTCACCCCTCCACTTT
. 17 TRBJ1-4 . TRBV6-2/TRBV6-3 CASSAPFDSPTNEKLFF TGTGCCAGCAGTGCACCCTTCGACAGCCCAACTAATGAAAAACTGTTTTTT
. 13 TRBJ1-6 . TRBV3-1/TRBV3-2 CASRQTYNSPLHF TGTGCCAGCAGACAGACATATAATTCACCCCTCCACTTT
. 14 TRBJ1-1 . TRBV11-3 CASSLGGLNTEAFF TGTGCCAGCAGCTTGGGGGGATTGAACACTGAAGCTTTCTTT
. 13 TRBJ1-2 . TRBV12-3/TRBV12-4 CASSLRGNYGYTF TGTGCCAGCAGTTTAAGGGGAAACTATGGCTACACCTTC
once 15 TRBJ1-3 TRBD1 TRBV5-4 CASSPGQHSGNTIYF TGTGCCAGCAGCCCGGGACAGCACTCTGGAAACACCATATATTTT
. 16 TRBJ1-1 TRBD1 TRBV6-5 CASSSWTGGDYTEAFF TGTGCCAGCAGTTCCTGGACAGGGGGGGACTACACTGAAGCTTTCTTT
. 16 TRBJ1-1 TRBD1 TRBV6-1 CASSETLQGARTEAFF TGTGCCAGCAGTGAAACTCTACAGGGGGCTCGAACTGAAGCTTTCTTT
once 17 TRBJ2-3 TRBD2 TRBV7-3 CASSLTSLAGSTDTQYF TGTGCCAGCAGCTTAACGTCTCTAGCGGGGAGCACAGATACGCAGTATTTT
. 12 TRBJ1-1 . TRBV7-9 CASSNREKEAFF TGTGCCAGCAGCAATCGGGAGAAAGAAGCTTTCTTT
. 12 TRBJ1-2 . TRBV28 CASKGTFYGYTF TGTGCCAGCAAGGGGACATTTTATGGCTACACCTTC
. 15 TRBJ2-1 . TRBV5-8 CASSSFMDSYNEQFF TGTGCCAGCAGCTCCTTTATGGACAGCTACAATGAGCAGTTCTTC
. 16 TRBJ2-5 . TRBV5-6 CASSLGRGTIVETQYF TGTGCCAGCAGCTTGGGCCGGGGTACGATTGTGGAGACCCAGTACTTC
. 16 TRBJ1-2 TRBD1 TRBV25-1 CASSEPQGVRDYGYTF TGTGCCAGCAGTGAACCTCAGGGGGTACGGGACTATGGCTACACCTTC
. 16 TRBJ2-2 TRBD1 TRBV6-6 CASSYYGQVNTGELFF TGTGCCAGCAGTTATTATGGACAGGTCAACACCGGGGAGCTGTTTTTT
. 15 TRBJ1-2 . TRBV3-1/TRBV3-2 CASSQESRRGYGYTF TGTGCCAGCAGCCAAGAGTCCAGACGGGGCTATGGCTACACCTTC
. 13 TRBJ1-5 . TRBV20-1 CSASPGAGQPQHF TGCAGTGCTAGTCCTGGGGCTGGTCAGCCCCAGCATTTT
. 14 TRBJ1-4 . TRBV19 CASSDSTAHEKLFF TGTGCCAGTAGCGACAGTACAGCACACGAAAAACTGTTTTTT
. 13 TRBJ1-2 TRBD1 TRBV11-2 CASSSRQGDGYTF TGTGCCAGCAGCTCAAGACAGGGAGATGGCTACACCTTC
. 21 TRBJ2-3 TRBD2 TRBV10-3 CAISGPTPGTSGVLSTDTQYF TGTGCCATCAGTGGGCCGACACCTGGGACTAGCGGGGTGCTGAGCACAGATACGCAGTATTTT
. 15 TRBJ1-6 . TRBV6-5 CASRGPIPWNSPLHF TGTGCCAGCAGGGGCCCGATTCCTTGGAATTCACCCCTCCACTTT
. 16 TRBJ2-7 TRBD1 TRBV28 CASSFWTGGMNYEQYF TGTGCCAGCAGTTTCTGGACAGGGGGGATGAACTACGAGCAGTACTTC
. 13 TRBJ2-5 . TRBV7-2 CASARQQEGTQYF TGTGCCAGCGCCAGACAGCAAGAAGGGACCCAGTACTTC
. 15 TRBJ1-6 TRBD1 TRBV2 CASRDRSSYNSPLHF TGTGCCAGCAGGGACAGGAGCTCCTATAATTCACCCCTCCACTTT
. 13 TRBJ1-5 . TRBV12-3/TRBV12-4 CASRRQVNQPQHF TGTGCCAGCAGGCGACAGGTCAATCAGCCCCAGCATTTT
. 13 TRBJ2-5 . TRBV12-3/TRBV12-4 CASSLAGRKTQYF TGTGCCAGCAGTTTAGCGGGGCGGAAGACCCAGTACTTC
. 16 TRBJ1-1 TRBD1 TRBV15 CATSRDNDRGRVEAFF TGTGCCACCAGCAGAGATAATGACAGGGGGCGGGTTGAAGCTTTCTTT
once 13 TRBJ1-2 . TRBV18 CASSPSAGGGYTF TGTGCCAGCTCACCTTCGGCCGGGGGTGGCTACACCTTC
. 15 TRBJ1-2 . TRBV7-9 CASSFNRQELYGYTF TGTGCCAGCAGCTTTAACCGACAGGAGCTCTATGGCTACACCTTC
. 17 TRBJ2-5 TRBD2 TRBV14 CASSLGLAGGIRETQYF TGTGCCAGCAGCCTCGGACTAGCGGGGGGTATTCGGGAGACCCAGTACTTC